Below, one T cell receptor beta chain is given with its context. What it binds is not known. The data belong to a study of cytomegalovirus exposure and HLA in healthy donors. Study background: An analysis done earlier identified 120 million or so unique TCR beta sequences from about 179 million T cells.

Primers for the PCR totalled 60 Vbeta and 13 Jbeta. Some clones are missing from TCRdb's copy, which holds only in-frame ones; the method was immunoSEQ multiplex PCR. The sample lists roughly 140,000 clones; 80% to 90% were seen once. There are 14 residues in the CDR3. Germline assignment: CDR1 SGHKS and CDR2 YYEKEE (reference sequence). V was clipped by 3 bases and J by 5 bases; unmatched bases: 4. Regarding the study as a whole: TRBV6-2, TRBV6-3 and other indistinguishable V segments were excluded. Three chains tied to CMV proved CMV antigen-specific in vitro. A previous analysis found most TCR beta V segments productive roughly 87% or roughly 30% of the time.

Sequences were obtained from PBMCs. The clonotype originates from a boy younger than 10 in good health and CMV-seronegative. V usage is TRBV5-5 and J usage is TRBJ1-5, with TRBD1 matching over 8 bases. CDR3 residues: CASSSGTGYQPQHF. The CDR3 coding sequence is TGTGCCAGCAGCTCCGGGACAGGTTATCAGCCCCAGCATTTT.